This T cell receptor (beta chain) was retrieved from a study of T cell repertoires in aging, cancer and after chemotherapy. Turning to the study itself: Patients with glioblastoma brain tumors were sampled before and after temozolomide-based therapy. Study observations and caveats: Compared with age-matched healthy donors, untreated hematological or solid cancer patients showed higher blood TCR clonality. Median generation probability rose over the chemotherapy interval in each cancer cohort, suggesting rebound thymic output.

Peripheral blood genomic DNA, not sorted cells or RNA, was the template. Of note for this clonotype: Its antigen is still unknown.

Rearranged V-D-J TRB sequences were amplified with a mixed TRB-A/B primer pool. TCRdb re-called the multiplex PCR reads through MiXCR, storing one row per CDR3 protein. The data hold about 2,200 distinct CDR3 sequences, with about 25% observed a single time. The CDR3 contains 18 residues. Trimming took 0 bases from V and 1 from J; bases not matched to a gene: 10. Germline V gene sequence: CDR1 DFQATT, CDR2 SNEGSKA (reference sequence). Sample: blood. V is TRBV20-1 and J is TRBJ2-5; the match to TRBD2 covers 11 bases. This TCR derives from a human donor with a solid tumor. CDR3 sequence (DNA): TGCAGTGCTAGAGATCTCCGAGTAGCGGGGGGGATCCAAGAGACCCAGTACTTC. Encoded protein: CSARDLRVAGGIQETQYF.